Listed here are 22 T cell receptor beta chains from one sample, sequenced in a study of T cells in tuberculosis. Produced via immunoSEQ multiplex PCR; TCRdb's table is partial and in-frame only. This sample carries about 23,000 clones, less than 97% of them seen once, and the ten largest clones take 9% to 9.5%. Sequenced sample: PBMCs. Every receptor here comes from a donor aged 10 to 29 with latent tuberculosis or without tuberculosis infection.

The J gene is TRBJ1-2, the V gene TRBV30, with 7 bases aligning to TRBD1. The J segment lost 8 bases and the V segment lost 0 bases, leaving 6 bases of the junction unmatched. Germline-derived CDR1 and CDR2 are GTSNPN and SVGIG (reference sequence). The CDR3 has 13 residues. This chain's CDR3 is CAWSVTGAGGYTF. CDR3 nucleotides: TGTGCCTGGAGTGTCACAGGGGCTGGGGGCTACACCTTC.

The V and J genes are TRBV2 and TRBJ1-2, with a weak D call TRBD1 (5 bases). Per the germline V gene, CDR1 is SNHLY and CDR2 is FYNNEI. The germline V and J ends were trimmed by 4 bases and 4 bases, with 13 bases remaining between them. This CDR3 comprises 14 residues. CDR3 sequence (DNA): TGTGCCAGCAGTGGACGCCAGGGAAGCTATGGCTACACCTTC. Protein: CASSGRQGSYGYTF.

The CDR3 region has the DNA TGTGCCAGCAGCCCTCGGACAGTCTGCTATGGCTACACCTTC. It yields the protein CASSPRTVCYGYTF. V usage is TRBV9 and J usage is TRBJ1-2; D may be TRBD1 (6 bases). Per germline, CDR1 SGDLS and CDR2 YYNGEE. This CDR3 region has 14 residues. Trimming took 4 bases from V and 4 from J, leaving 14 bases between them.

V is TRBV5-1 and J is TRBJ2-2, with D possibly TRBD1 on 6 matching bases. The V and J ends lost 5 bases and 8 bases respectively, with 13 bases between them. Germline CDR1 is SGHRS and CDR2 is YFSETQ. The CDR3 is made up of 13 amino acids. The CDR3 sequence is CASSGTGKGELFF. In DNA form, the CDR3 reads TGCGCCAGCAGTGGAACAGGGAAAGGGGAGCTGTTTTTT.

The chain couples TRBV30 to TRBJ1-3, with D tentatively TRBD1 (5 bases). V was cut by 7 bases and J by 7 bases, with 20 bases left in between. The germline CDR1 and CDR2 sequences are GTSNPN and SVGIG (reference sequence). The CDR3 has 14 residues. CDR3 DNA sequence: TGTGCCTTGACATATTATCAGGGTGACAACACCATATATTTT. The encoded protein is CALTYYQGDNTIYF.

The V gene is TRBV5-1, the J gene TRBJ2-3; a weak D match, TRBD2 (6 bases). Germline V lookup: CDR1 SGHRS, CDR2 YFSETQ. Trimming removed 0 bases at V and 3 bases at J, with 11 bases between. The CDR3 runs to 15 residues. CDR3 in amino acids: CASSLAYAGTDTQYF. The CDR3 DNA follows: TGCGCCAGCAGCTTGGCGTATGCGGGAACAGATACGCAGTATTTT.

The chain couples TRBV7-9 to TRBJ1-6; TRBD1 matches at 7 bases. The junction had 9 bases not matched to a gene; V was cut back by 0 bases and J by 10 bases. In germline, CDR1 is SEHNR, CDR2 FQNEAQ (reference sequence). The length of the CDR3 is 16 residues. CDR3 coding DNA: TGTGCCAGCAGCTTAGCCCTACAGGGGTTCGGATCACCCCTCCACTTT. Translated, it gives CASSLALQGFGSPLHF.

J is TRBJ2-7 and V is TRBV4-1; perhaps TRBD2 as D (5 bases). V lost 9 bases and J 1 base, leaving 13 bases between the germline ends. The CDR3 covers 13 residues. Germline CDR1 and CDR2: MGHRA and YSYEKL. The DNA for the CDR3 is TGCGCCAGTTCGCGGGTAGGTTCCTACGAGCAGTACTTC. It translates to CASSRVGSYEQYF.

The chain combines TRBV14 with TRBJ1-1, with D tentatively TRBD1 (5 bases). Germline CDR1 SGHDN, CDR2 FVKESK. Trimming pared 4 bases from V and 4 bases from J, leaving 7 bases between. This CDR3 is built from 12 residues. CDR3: CASSRRATEAFF. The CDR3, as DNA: TGTGCCAGCAGCCGCAGGGCCACTGAAGCTTTCTTT. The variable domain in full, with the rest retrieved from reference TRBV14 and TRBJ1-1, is EAGVTQFPSHSVIEKGQTVTLRCDPISGHDNLYWYRRVMGKEIKFLLHFVKESKQDESGMPNNRFLAERTGGTYSTLKVQPAELEDSGVYFCASSRRATEAFFGQGTRLTVV.

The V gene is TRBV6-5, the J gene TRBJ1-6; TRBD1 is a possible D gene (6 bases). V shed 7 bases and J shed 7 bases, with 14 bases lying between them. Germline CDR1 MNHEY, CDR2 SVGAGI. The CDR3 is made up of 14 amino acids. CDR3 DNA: TGTGCCAGCACTCTGGACAGTTCAAATTCACCCCTCCACTTT. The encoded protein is CASTLDSSNSPLHF.

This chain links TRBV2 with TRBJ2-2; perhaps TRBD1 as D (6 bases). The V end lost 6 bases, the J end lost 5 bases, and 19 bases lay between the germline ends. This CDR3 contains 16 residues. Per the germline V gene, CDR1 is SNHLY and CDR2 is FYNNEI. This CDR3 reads CASSSTGRGKTGELFF. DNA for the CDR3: TGTGCCAGCAGCAGTACAGGGAGAGGAAAGACCGGGGAGCTGTTTTTT.

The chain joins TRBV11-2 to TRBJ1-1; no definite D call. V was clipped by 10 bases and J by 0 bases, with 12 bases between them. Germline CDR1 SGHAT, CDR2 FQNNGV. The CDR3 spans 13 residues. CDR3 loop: CATLPHMNTEAFF. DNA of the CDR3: TGTGCCACCTTACCGCACATGAACACTGAAGCTTTCTTT.

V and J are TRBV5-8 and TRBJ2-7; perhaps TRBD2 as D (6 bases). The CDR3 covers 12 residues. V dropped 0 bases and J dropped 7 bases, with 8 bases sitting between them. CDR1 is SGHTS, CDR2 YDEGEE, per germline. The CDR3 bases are TGTGCCAGCAGCTTGGGGAGCGGGGAGCAGTACTTC. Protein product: CASSLGSGEQYF.

CDR3 residues: CASSLRTPSSNYGYTF. The CDR3 region has the DNA TGTGCCAGCAGCTTGCGGACACCCTCCTCTAACTATGGCTACACCTTC. The V gene is TRBV5-4, the J gene TRBJ1-2, with D tentatively TRBD1 (5 bases). This CDR3 has 16 residues. Trimming left V 1 base short and J 0 bases short, with 13 bases between. The V gene's germline CDR1 is SGHNT and CDR2 YYREEE (reference sequence).

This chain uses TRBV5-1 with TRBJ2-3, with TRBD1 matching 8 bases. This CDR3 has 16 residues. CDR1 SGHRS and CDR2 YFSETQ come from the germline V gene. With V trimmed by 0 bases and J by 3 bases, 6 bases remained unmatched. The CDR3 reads CASSLVLGQVTDTQYF. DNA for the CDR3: TGCGCCAGCAGCTTGGTCCTGGGACAGGTTACAGATACGCAGTATTTT.

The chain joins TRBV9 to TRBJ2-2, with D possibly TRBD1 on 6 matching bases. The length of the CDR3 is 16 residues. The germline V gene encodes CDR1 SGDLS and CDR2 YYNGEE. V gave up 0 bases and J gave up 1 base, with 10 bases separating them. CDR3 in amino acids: CASSVGWGQNTGELFF. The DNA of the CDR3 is TGTGCCAGCAGCGTAGGGTGGGGACAGAACACCGGGGAGCTGTTTTTT.

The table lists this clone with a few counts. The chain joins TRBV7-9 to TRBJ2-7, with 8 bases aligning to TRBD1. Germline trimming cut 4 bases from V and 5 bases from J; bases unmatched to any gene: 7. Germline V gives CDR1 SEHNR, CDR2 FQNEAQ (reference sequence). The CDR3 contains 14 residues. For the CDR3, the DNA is TGTGCCAGCAGCTCACGGACAGGGTCAAACGAGCAGTACGTC. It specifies CASSSRTGSNEQYV.

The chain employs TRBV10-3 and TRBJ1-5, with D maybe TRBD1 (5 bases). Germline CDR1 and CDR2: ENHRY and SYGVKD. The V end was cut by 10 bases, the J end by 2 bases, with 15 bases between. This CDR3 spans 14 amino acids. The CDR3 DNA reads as TGTGCCACACAGGTACCACAGGGCAATCAGCCCCAGCATTTT. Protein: CATQVPQGNQPQHF.

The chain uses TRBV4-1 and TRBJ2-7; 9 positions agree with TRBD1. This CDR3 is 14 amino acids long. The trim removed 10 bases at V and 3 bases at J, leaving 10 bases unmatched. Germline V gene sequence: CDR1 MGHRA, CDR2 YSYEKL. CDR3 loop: CATAKDRGVYEQYF. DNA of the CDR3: TGCGCCACCGCTAAGGACAGGGGAGTCTACGAGCAGTACTTC.

CDR3 nucleotides: TGTGCCAGCAGCCTCGTCGGGGGGAACACCGGGGAGCTGTTTTTT. Protein: CASSLVGGNTGELFF. The chain couples TRBV7-2 to TRBJ2-2; TRBD2 might be the D (6 bases). Per germline, CDR1 SGHTA and CDR2 FQGNSA. CDR3 length: 15 residues. Trimming left V 5 bases short and J 1 base short, with 11 bases between.

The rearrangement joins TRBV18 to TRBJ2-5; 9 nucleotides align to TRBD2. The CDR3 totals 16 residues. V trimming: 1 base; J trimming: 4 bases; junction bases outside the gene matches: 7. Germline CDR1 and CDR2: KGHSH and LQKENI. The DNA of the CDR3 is TGTGCCAGCTCACCACTCAGCGGGGGGAACGGAGAGACCCAGTACTTC. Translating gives CASSPLSGGNGETQYF.

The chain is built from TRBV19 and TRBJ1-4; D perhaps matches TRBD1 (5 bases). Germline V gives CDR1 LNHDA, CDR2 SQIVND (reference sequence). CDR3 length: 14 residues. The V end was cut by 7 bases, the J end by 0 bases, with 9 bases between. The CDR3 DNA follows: TGTGCCAGTATGCAGACAGCAACTAATGAAAAACTGTTTTTT. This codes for CASMQTATNEKLFF. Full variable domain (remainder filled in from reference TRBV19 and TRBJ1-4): DGGITQSPKYLFRKEGQNVTLSCEQNLNHDAMYWYRQDPGQGLRLIYYSQIVNDFQKGDIAEGYSVSREKKESFPLTVTSAQKNPTAFYLCASMQTATNEKLFFGSGTQLSVL.